This TCR beta chain is drawn from a study of blood T cell repertoires in COVID-19. The V end was cut by 6 bases, the J end by 7 bases, with 22 bases between. Germline CDR1 MNHEY, CDR2 SVGAGI. The CDR3 loop spans 15 amino acids. Authors' processing steps: Estimation of nucleated cell counts was performed using reference gene primer amplification. TCRdb keeps only in-frame clones here, not all; method: immunoSEQ multiplex PCR. Clone size and V and J calls were adopted from that table, with D and trimming inferred from the DNA. The table includes about 54,000 clones, around 81% detected once. The sample taken for sequencing was peripheral blood. The clonotype originates from a woman aged 55 to 70 with acute or convalescent COVID-19. The chain is built from TRBV6-5 and TRBJ2-7; a weak D match, TRBD2 (7 bases). The CDR3 DNA sequence: TGTGCCAGCAGCTCCCGGGGGGCTAGCGGAAGGGAGCAGTACTTC. Translation: CASSSRGASGREQYF.